Listed here are 6 T cell receptor beta chains from one sample, sequenced in a study of patients and donors after allogeneic stem cell transplantation. TCRdb ran MiXCR on the RT-PCR reads and lists one entry per CDR3 protein. The sample lists 150,000 to 200,000 distinct CDR3 sequences; approximately 30% were seen once. Sequences were obtained from blood, either unsorted or a sorted T cell fraction (not recorded which). These receptors all stem from a human donor who was either an allogeneic HSCT recipient or a stem cell or donor lymphocyte infusion donor (not recorded which). It is not recorded whose cells these are; they may come from a transplant donor.

The sample holds a few counts of this clonotype. CDR3 bases: TGTGCCAGCAGTTTGGAAGGAACCCTTTGGGCATCTGAAGCTTTCTTT. This codes for CASSLEGTLWASEAFF. V is TRBV28 and J is TRBJ1-1; D not certain. The CDR3 extends over 16 amino acids. V was clipped by 3 bases and J by 6 bases, with 20 bases between them. Germline CDR1 is MDHEN and CDR2 is SYDVKM.

The CDR3 region has the DNA TGTGCCAGCAGTTACTGGACAGGGGCCTCCGAGCAGTACTTC. The encoded protein is CASSYWTGASEQYF. The chain has TRBV6-5 and TRBJ2-7, with 9 bases matching TRBD1. The germline V gene has CDR1 MNHEY and CDR2 SVGAGI. J gave up 6 bases and V 1 base, and 4 bases lay outside the gene matches. The CDR3 has 14 residues.

The table lists this clonotype with a few counts. This chain links TRBV20-1 with TRBJ1-6; 7 bases fit TRBD1. The ends lost 6 bases at V and 7 bases at J; junction bases unmatched: 9. CDR1 is DFQATT, CDR2 SNEGSKA, per germline (reference sequence). This CDR3 is 14 amino acids long. In DNA form, the CDR3 reads TGCAGTGCAAGACAGGGAGGCCGAAATTCACCCCTCCACTTT. Its translation: CSARQGGRNSPLHF.

The sample holds a few counts of this clonotype. The chain combines TRBV28 with TRBJ1-2; the D is unclear. With 2 bases removed from V and 8 bases from J, the gap between germline ends came to 12 bases. This CDR3 is built from 13 residues. Germline lookup yields CDR1 MDHEN and CDR2 SYDVKM. The CDR3 is CASSLGLGKGYTF. The CDR3 DNA sequence: TGTGCCAGCAGTTTAGGGTTGGGGAAGGGCTACACCTTC.

There are a few counts of this clonotype. This chain connects TRBV18 to TRBJ1-3; D is unclear. With 6 bases removed from V and 0 bases from J, the gap between germline ends came to 12 bases. From germline, CDR1 is KGHSH and CDR2 LQKENI. The CDR3 runs to 15 residues. In DNA, the CDR3 is TGTGCCAGCTCTGGGATAATTGACTCTGGAAACACCATATATTTT. Translation: CASSGIIDSGNTIYF.

This clonotype was seen a handful of times. This sequence joins TRBV10-3 and TRBJ2-5, with D possibly matching TRBD1 (6 bases). The CDR3 is 14 residues long. V gave up 4 bases and J gave up 7 bases, with 16 bases separating them. CDR1 is ENHRY, CDR2 SYGVKD, per germline. CDR3 coding DNA: TGTGCCATCAGTGGAGGGGGTTCACCGGGGACCCAGTACTTC. Residues: CAISGGGSPGTQYF.